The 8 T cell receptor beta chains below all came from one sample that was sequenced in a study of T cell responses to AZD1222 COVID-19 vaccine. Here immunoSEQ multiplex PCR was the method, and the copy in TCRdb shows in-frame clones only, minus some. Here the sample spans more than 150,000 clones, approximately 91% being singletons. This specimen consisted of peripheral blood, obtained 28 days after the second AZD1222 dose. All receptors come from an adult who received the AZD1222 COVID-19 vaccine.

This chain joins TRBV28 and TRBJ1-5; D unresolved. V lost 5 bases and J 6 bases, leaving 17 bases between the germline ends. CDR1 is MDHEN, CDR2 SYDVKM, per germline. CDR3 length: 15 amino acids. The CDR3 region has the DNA TGTGCCAGCAGTCCCCCCCGGGTGCAAGGTCAGCCCCAGCATTTT. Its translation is CASSPPRVQGQPQHF.

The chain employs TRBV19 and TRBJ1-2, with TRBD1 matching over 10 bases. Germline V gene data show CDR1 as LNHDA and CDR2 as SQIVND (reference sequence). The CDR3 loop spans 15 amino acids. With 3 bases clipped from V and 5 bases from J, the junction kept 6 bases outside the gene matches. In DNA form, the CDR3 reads TGTGCCAGTAGTATCGACAGGGGGCAAGAATATGGCTACACCTTC. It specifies CASSIDRGQEYGYTF.

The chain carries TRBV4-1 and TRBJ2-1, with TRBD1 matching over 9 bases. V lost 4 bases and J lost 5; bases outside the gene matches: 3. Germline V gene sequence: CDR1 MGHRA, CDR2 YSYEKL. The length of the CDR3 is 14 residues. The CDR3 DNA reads TGCGCCAGCAGCCTCGACAGGGGGAACAATGAGCAGTTCTTC. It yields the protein CASSLDRGNNEQFF.

CDR3: CASSYQGGSPLHF. CDR3 coding DNA: TGTGCCAGCAGCTATCAGGGAGGGTCACCCCTCCACTTT. V usage is TRBV11-1 and J usage is TRBJ1-6; D is possibly TRBD1 (5 bases). Trimming stripped 4 bases from V and 10 bases from J, with 11 bases between. This CDR3 spans 13 amino acids. From germline, CDR1 is SGHAT and CDR2 FQDESV (reference sequence).

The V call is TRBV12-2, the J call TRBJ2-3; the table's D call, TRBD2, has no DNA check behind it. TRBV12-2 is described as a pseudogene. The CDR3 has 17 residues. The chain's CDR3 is CASRSSPTRSSTDTQYF. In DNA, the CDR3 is TGTGCAAGTCGCTCATCCCCCACTAGATCGAGCACAGATACGCAGTATTTT.

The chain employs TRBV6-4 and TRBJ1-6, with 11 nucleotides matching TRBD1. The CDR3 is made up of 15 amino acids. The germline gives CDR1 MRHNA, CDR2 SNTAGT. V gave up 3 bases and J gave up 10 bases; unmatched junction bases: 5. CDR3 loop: CASSEGWTGGSPLHF. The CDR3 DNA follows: TGTGCCAGCAGTGAGGGTTGGACAGGGGGCTCACCCCTCCACTTT.

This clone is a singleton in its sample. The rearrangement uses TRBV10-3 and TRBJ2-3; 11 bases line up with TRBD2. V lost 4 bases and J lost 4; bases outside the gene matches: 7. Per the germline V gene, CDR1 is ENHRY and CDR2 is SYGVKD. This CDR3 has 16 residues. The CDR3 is CAISGVSGRASDTQYF. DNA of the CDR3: TGTGCCATCAGTGGGGTTAGCGGGAGGGCCTCAGATACGCAGTATTTT.

As DNA, the CDR3 is TGTGCCAGCAGCTGGACTAGCATCACAGATACGCAGTATTTT. It translates to CASSWTSITDTQYF. The chain uses TRBV5-4 and TRBJ2-3; the match to TRBD2 covers 8 bases. J lost 2 bases, V lost 3 bases, and 2 bases had no gene match. Germline V gene data show CDR1 as SGHNT and CDR2 as YYREEE (reference sequence). The CDR3 covers 14 residues.